This TCR beta chain was profiled in a study of response to subunit inactivated influenza vaccine. In TCRdb, the RT-PCR reads were re-called with MiXCR into one record per CDR3 protein. The data hold 500,000 to 750,000 distinct CDR3 sequences, with approximately 14% observed a single time. General observations from the study: Each seasonal influenza vaccination recruits few new T cells, the authors suggested.

Comments on this clonotype: Its antigen is unidentified.

The sequence derives from a man aged 50-59 years who received an inactivated influenza vaccine. The sample consisted of PBMCs from blood, taken 11 to 12 days after vaccination.

This CDR3 reads CASSLELRGTETQYF. CDR3 in DNA: TGTGCCAGCAGCTTAGAGCTCCGGGGCACAGAGACCCAGTACTTC. This chain joins TRBV7-2 and TRBJ2-5; TRBD1 or TRBD2 may be the D gene (5 bases each). The CDR3 is made up of 15 amino acids. CDR1 SGHTA and CDR2 FQGNSA come from the germline V gene. V was cut by 1 base and J by 4 bases, with 13 bases left in between.